One sample yielded the 8 T cell receptor beta chains listed below, sequenced in a study of blood T cell repertoires in COVID-19. Method: immunoSEQ multiplex PCR; TCRdb's copy keeps in-frame clones and lacks some. The sample consists of some 220,000 clones, 82% of them appearing once. The sequenced sample was peripheral blood. Source of these receptors: a woman aged 65 to 85 with COVID-19, enrolled during active disease.

This sequence joins TRBV5-6 and TRBJ1-3; the D is unclear. There are 15 residues in the CDR3. V was clipped by 0 bases and J by 0 bases, with 7 bases between them. The germline CDR1 and CDR2 sequences are SGHDT and YYEEEE. CDR3 amino acids: CASSLVRYSGNTIYF. CDR3 bases: TGTGCCAGCAGCTTGGTCCGTTACTCTGGAAACACCATATATTTT. Variable domain in full (rest from reference TRBV5-6 and TRBJ1-3): DAGVTQSPTHLIKTRGQQVTLRCSPKSGHDTVSWYQQALGQGPQFIFQYYEEEERQRGNFPDRFSGHQFPNYSSELNVNALLLGDSALYLCASSLVRYSGNTIYFGEGSWLTVV.

This chain connects TRBV12-3 or TRBV12-4 to TRBJ1-2; TRBD1 is a possible D gene (6 bases). The CDR3 is made up of 13 amino acids. Deletions cut 9 bases from V and 2 bases from J, with 13 bases between. The CDR3 region is CASRSGVNYGYTF. The DNA for the CDR3 is TGTGCCAGTAGGTCAGGGGTGAACTATGGCTACACCTTC.

This chain links TRBV12-3 or TRBV12-4 with TRBJ1-5; a possible D gene is TRBD1 (5 bases). The CDR3 runs to 13 residues. V was clipped by 7 bases and J by 5 bases, with 12 bases between them. CDR3 protein: CASTGDGDQPQHF. CDR3 bases: TGTGCCAGCACGGGGGATGGTGATCAGCCCCAGCATTTT.

This clone was seen a handful of times. The chain recombines TRBV9 with TRBJ2-7; TRBD2 might be the D (6 bases). V lost 0 bases and J lost 2, with 15 bases in between. Germline V gives CDR1 SGDLS, CDR2 YYNGEE. The CDR3 spans 16 residues. CDR3 coding DNA: TGTGCCAGCAGCGTAGACCCGGCGGGACCTACCTACGAGCAGTACTTC. It is translated as CASSVDPAGPTYEQYF.

The gene calls are TRBV21-1 and TRBJ2-7; the table assigns TRBD1, which was not confirmed against the DNA. TRBV21-1 is listed as a pseudogene. This CDR3 is built from 15 residues. CDR3 coding DNA: TGTGCCAGCAGCAAAGAAGGGACACTTTCCTACGAGCAGTACTTC. It is translated as CASSKEGTLSYEQYF.

The rearrangement uses TRBV2 and TRBJ1-3; possibly TRBD1 for D (6 bases). Germline CDR1 SNHLY, CDR2 FYNNEI. The CDR3 runs to 14 residues. V was trimmed by 6 bases and J by 8 bases, leaving 17 bases between them. As DNA, the CDR3 is TGTGCCAGCAGCAAGACAGGTCAACGGGACACCATATATTTT. Translating gives CASSKTGQRDTIYF. Filled out from reference TRBV2 and TRBJ1-3, the complete variable domain reads EPEVTQTPSHQVTQMGQEVILRCVPISNHLYFYWYRQILGQKVEFLVSFYNNEISEKSEIFDDQFSVERPDGSNFTLKIRSTKLEDSAMYFCASSKTGQRDTIYFGEGSWLTVV.

This CDR3 is CASSLGQGNEKLFF. As DNA, the CDR3 is TGCGCCAGCAGCTTGGGGCAGGGGAATGAAAAACTGTTTTTT. V gene TRBV4-3 combines with J gene TRBJ1-4; possibly TRBD1 for D (6 bases). Trimming took 5 bases from V and 5 from J, leaving 12 bases between them. CDR1 is LGHNA, CDR2 YSLEER, per germline. The CDR3 is 14 residues long.

The rearrangement joins TRBV12-3 or TRBV12-4 to TRBJ2-5; D call uncertain. Trimming left V 1 base short and J 2 bases short, with 5 bases between. This CDR3 comprises 13 residues. CDR3 in amino acids: CASSLGLQETQYF. DNA of the CDR3: TGTGCCAGCAGTTTAGGGCTTCAAGAGACCCAGTACTTC.